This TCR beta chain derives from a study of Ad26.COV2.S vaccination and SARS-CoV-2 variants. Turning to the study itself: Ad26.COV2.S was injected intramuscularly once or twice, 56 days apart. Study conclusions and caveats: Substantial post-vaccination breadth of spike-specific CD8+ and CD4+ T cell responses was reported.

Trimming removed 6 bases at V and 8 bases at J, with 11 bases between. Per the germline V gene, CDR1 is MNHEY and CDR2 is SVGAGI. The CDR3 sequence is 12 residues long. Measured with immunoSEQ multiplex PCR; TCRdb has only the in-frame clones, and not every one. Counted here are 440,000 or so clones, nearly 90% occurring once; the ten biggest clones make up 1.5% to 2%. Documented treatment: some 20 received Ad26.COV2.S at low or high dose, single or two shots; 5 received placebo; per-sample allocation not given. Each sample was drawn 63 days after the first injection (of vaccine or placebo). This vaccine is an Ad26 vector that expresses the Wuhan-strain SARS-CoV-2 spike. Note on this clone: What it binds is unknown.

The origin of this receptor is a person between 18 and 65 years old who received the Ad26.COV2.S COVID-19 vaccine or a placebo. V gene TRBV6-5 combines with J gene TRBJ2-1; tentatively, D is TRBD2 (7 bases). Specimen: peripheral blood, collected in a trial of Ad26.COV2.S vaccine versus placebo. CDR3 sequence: CASSLGGDEQFF. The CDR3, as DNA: TGTGCCAGCAGCCTAGGGGGGGATGAGCAGTTCTTC.